A selection of T cell receptor beta chains follows, all from one sample in a study of shared clonotypes between healthy human individuals. The repertoire was sequenced with immunoSEQ multiplex PCR; TCRdb's copy has only in-frame clones and lacks some. The data hold around 430,000 clones, with 75% to 85% observed a single time. The sequencing sample was made of PBMCs. The receptors shown here come from a woman between 40 and 50 years old in good health. Some clones in this sample may be carry-over from other donors' samples. The CDR3 runs from the conserved cysteine through the conserved F or W. The order of the fields is V gene, D gene, J gene, clone size, CDR3 DNA, CDR3 protein. The D gene is left open where the match is weak. Part of the rows lack a size; the others show once, few, many or a class for expanded clones.

v_call: TRBV7-3; d_call: NA; j_call: TRBJ1-1; clone_size: NA; cdr3_nt: TGTGCCAGCAGCTTAACAGGGGCCACTGAAGCTTTCTTT; cdr3_aa: CASSLTGATEAFF
v_call: TRBV4-1; d_call: NA; j_call: TRBJ2-5; clone_size: NA; cdr3_nt: TGCGCCAGCAGCCCCACAGGGCGGGAGACCCAGTACTTC; cdr3_aa: CASSPTGRETQYF
v_call: TRBV7-9; d_call: NA; j_call: TRBJ2-3; clone_size: NA; cdr3_nt: TGTGCCAGCAGCTTAGCGCCAACCACAGATACGCAGTATTTT; cdr3_aa: CASSLAPTTDTQYF
v_call: TRBV30; d_call: TRBD2; j_call: TRBJ2-1; clone_size: NA; cdr3_nt: TGTGCCTGGAGTTCACTAGCGGGAGAAATCAATGAGCAGTTCTTC; cdr3_aa: CAWSSLAGEINEQFF
v_call: TRBV7-2; d_call: TRBD2; j_call: TRBJ2-5; clone_size: few; cdr3_nt: TGTGCCAGCAGCCTAGCGTCAGGGACTAGCGCTCAAGAGACCCAGTACTTC; cdr3_aa: CASSLASGTSAQETQYF
v_call: TRBV5-4; d_call: TRBD2; j_call: TRBJ2-7; clone_size: NA; cdr3_nt: TGTGCCAGCAGCCAGATGACTAGCGGTTCCTACGAGCAGTACTTC; cdr3_aa: CASSQMTSGSYEQYF
v_call: TRBV11-2; d_call: NA; j_call: TRBJ2-5; clone_size: NA; cdr3_nt: TGTGCCAGCAGCTTAGATAGGGTGGGGGAGACCCAGTACTTC; cdr3_aa: CASSLDRVGETQYF
v_call: TRBV28; d_call: TRBD1; j_call: TRBJ1-2; clone_size: NA; cdr3_nt: TGTGCCAGCAGCCTTGGGCCAGGGGGCTATGGCTACACCTTC; cdr3_aa: CASSLGPGGYGYTF
v_call: TRBV7-6; d_call: TRBD2; j_call: TRBJ2-1; clone_size: NA; cdr3_nt: TGTGCCAGCAGCCTAGGGGGACTAGGGACCTACAATGAGCAGTTCTTC; cdr3_aa: CASSLGGLGTYNEQFF
v_call: TRBV15; d_call: TRBD1; j_call: TRBJ1-4; clone_size: few; cdr3_nt: TGTGCCACCAGCGCCCGACAGGGGGTCGGGGAAAAACTGTTTTTT; cdr3_aa: CATSARQGVGEKLFF
v_call: TRBV7-2; d_call: TRBD2; j_call: TRBJ2-3; clone_size: NA; cdr3_nt: TGTGCCAGCAGCTCGGGACTAGCGGGAGCCTCAGATACGCAGTATTTT; cdr3_aa: CASSSGLAGASDTQYF
v_call: TRBV27; d_call: TRBD1; j_call: TRBJ1-5; clone_size: NA; cdr3_nt: TGTGCCAGCAGTAAGGCAGGGGGCCTAAGTCATTTT; cdr3_aa: CASSKAGGLSHF
v_call: TRBV28; d_call: TRBD1; j_call: TRBJ2-6; clone_size: NA; cdr3_nt: TGTGCCAGCAGTTTAGAGACAGGGGGATCTGGGGCCAACGTCCTGACTTTC; cdr3_aa: CASSLETGGSGANVLTF
v_call: TRBV7-3; d_call: NA; j_call: TRBJ2-2; clone_size: NA; cdr3_nt: TGTGCCAGCAGCTTTTTGGCTAACACCGGGGAGCTGTTTTTT; cdr3_aa: CASSFLANTGELFF
v_call: TRBV29-1; d_call: NA; j_call: TRBJ1-2; clone_size: many; cdr3_nt: TGCAGCGTTGAAGATCAGGGATATGGCTACACCTTC; cdr3_aa: CSVEDQGYGYTF
v_call: TRBV11-3; d_call: TRBD2; j_call: TRBJ2-1; clone_size: NA; cdr3_nt: TGTGCCAGCAGCCGAACTAGCGGGAGTTACAATGAGCAGTTCTTC; cdr3_aa: CASSRTSGSYNEQFF
v_call: TRBV2; d_call: TRBD2; j_call: TRBJ2-7; clone_size: NA; cdr3_nt: TGTGCCAGCAGTGACGCTACCGGGGGGGCGTCCTACGAGCAGTACTTC; cdr3_aa: CASSDATGGASYEQYF
v_call: TRBV5-4; d_call: TRBD1; j_call: TRBJ1-4; clone_size: few; cdr3_nt: TGTGCCAGCAGCAGGGACAGCACAACTAATGAAAAACTGTTTTTT; cdr3_aa: CASSRDSTTNEKLFF
v_call: TRBV30; d_call: TRBD1; j_call: TRBJ2-2; clone_size: NA; cdr3_nt: TGTGCCTGGGGACAGGGGGTGGGCACCGGGGAGCTGTTTTTT; cdr3_aa: CAWGQGVGTGELFF
v_call: TRBV27; d_call: NA; j_call: TRBJ2-7; clone_size: NA; cdr3_nt: TGTGCCAGCAGTTACCAGGGTCCCCCCTCCCCCTACGAGCAGTACTTC; cdr3_aa: CASSYQGPPSPYEQYF
v_call: TRBV7-3; d_call: TRBD1; j_call: TRBJ1-5; clone_size: NA; cdr3_nt: TGTGCCAGCAGAACACAGGGGGCGATTGATCAGCCCCAGCATTTT; cdr3_aa: CASRTQGAIDQPQHF
v_call: TRBV5-1; d_call: NA; j_call: TRBJ1-1; clone_size: NA; cdr3_nt: TGCGCCAGCAGCTTATCTGCAGGGTCGGACACTGAAGCTTTCTTT; cdr3_aa: CASSLSAGSDTEAFF
v_call: TRBV5-6; d_call: NA; j_call: TRBJ1-1; clone_size: NA; cdr3_nt: TGTGCCAGCAGCTTGTGGGGGGCAGGCACTGAAGCTTTCTTT; cdr3_aa: CASSLWGAGTEAFF
v_call: TRBV2; d_call: TRBD1; j_call: TRBJ1-5; clone_size: NA; cdr3_nt: TGTGCCAGCAACCCCGACAGGGGGAAGCAGCCCCAGCATTTT; cdr3_aa: CASNPDRGKQPQHF
v_call: TRBV5-6; d_call: NA; j_call: TRBJ2-3; clone_size: NA; cdr3_nt: TGTGCCAGCAGCTTACAGGGTGGACGCACAGATACGCAGTATTTT; cdr3_aa: CASSLQGGRTDTQYF
v_call: TRBV5-1; d_call: NA; j_call: TRBJ2-2; clone_size: few; cdr3_nt: TGCGCCAGCAGCTTGTATGGCGGGGAGCTGTTTTTT; cdr3_aa: CASSLYGGELFF
v_call: TRBV30; d_call: NA; j_call: TRBJ1-2; clone_size: NA; cdr3_nt: TGTGCCTGGAGCCCCCGGCCCGGGGACTATGGCTACACCTTC; cdr3_aa: CAWSPRPGDYGYTF
v_call: TRBV5-6; d_call: TRBD2; j_call: TRBJ2-7; clone_size: few; cdr3_nt: TGTGCCAGCAGCGCTGGACTAGGATACGAGCAGTACTTC; cdr3_aa: CASSAGLGYEQYF
v_call: TRBV11-3; d_call: NA; j_call: TRBJ2-1; clone_size: NA; cdr3_nt: TGTGCCAGCAGCTTAGATGGGAGGCGGCGGGGATCCTACAATGAGCAGTTCTTC; cdr3_aa: CASSLDGRRRGSYNEQFF
v_call: TRBV11-2; d_call: NA; j_call: TRBJ1-2; clone_size: NA; cdr3_nt: TGTGCCAGCAGCTTAGAAGAAAATGGCTACACCTTC; cdr3_aa: CASSLEENGYTF
v_call: TRBV19; d_call: NA; j_call: TRBJ1-5; clone_size: few; cdr3_nt: TGTGCCAGTAGTAAGGGTCCTAGCAATCAGCCCCAGCATTTT; cdr3_aa: CASSKGPSNQPQHF
v_call: TRBV5-6; d_call: TRBD2; j_call: TRBJ2-1; clone_size: NA; cdr3_nt: TGTGCCAGCAGCTTGGGGGGACTAGGTGACAATGAGCAGTTCTTC; cdr3_aa: CASSLGGLGDNEQFF
v_call: TRBV6-4; d_call: TRBD2; j_call: TRBJ2-2; clone_size: NA; cdr3_nt: TGTGCCAGCAGTGAAACTAGCGGGAGGGCCGCCGGGGAGCTGTTTTTT; cdr3_aa: CASSETSGRAAGELFF
v_call: TRBV30; d_call: NA; j_call: TRBJ2-3; clone_size: once; cdr3_nt: TGTGCCTGGAGTGTTGGCTACGGGGATACGCAGTATTTT; cdr3_aa: CAWSVGYGDTQYF
v_call: TRBV5-4; d_call: NA; j_call: TRBJ2-7; clone_size: NA; cdr3_nt: TGTGCCAGCAGCTTGGAGGGAGCCCAGGGGTGGGAGCAGTACTTC; cdr3_aa: CASSLEGAQGWEQYF
v_call: TRBV5-1; d_call: TRBD2; j_call: TRBJ2-2; clone_size: NA; cdr3_nt: TGCGCCAGCAAAGGACTAGCGGGAGGGCCGGACACCGGGGAGCTGTTTTTT; cdr3_aa: CASKGLAGGPDTGELFF
v_call: TRBV5-4; d_call: TRBD2; j_call: TRBJ2-5; clone_size: NA; cdr3_nt: TGTGCCAGCAGCGACCCTAGCGGGAGTTGGGAGACCCAGTACTTC; cdr3_aa: CASSDPSGSWETQYF
v_call: TRBV5-1; d_call: TRBD1; j_call: TRBJ2-7; clone_size: NA; cdr3_nt: TGCGCCAGCAGCTCCGGGACAGGGGGCTACGAGCAGTACTTC; cdr3_aa: CASSSGTGGYEQYF
v_call: TRBV7-8; d_call: NA; j_call: TRBJ2-7; clone_size: NA; cdr3_nt: TGTGCCAGCAGGCCCCGAACGATCTACGAGCAGTACTTC; cdr3_aa: CASRPRTIYEQYF
v_call: TRBV10-1; d_call: NA; j_call: TRBJ2-7; clone_size: NA; cdr3_nt: TGCGCCAGCATCGGCGGGGTTTGGGAGCAGTACTTC; cdr3_aa: CASIGGVWEQYF
v_call: TRBV9; d_call: NA; j_call: TRBJ2-1; clone_size: NA; cdr3_nt: TGTGCCAGCAGAAGAGGCGGCGTCGCACCCTGGGGAGAGCAGTTCTTC; cdr3_aa: CASRRGGVAPWGEQFF
v_call: TRBV6-5; d_call: NA; j_call: TRBJ1-2; clone_size: few; cdr3_nt: TGTGCCAGCAGTTCCCCGCGAACAGGGTCGGGGTATGGCTACACCTTC; cdr3_aa: CASSSPRTGSGYGYTF
v_call: TRBV28; d_call: NA; j_call: TRBJ2-7; clone_size: NA; cdr3_nt: TGTGCCAGCAGTTTACCGGGGAGCTCCTACGAGCAGTACTTC; cdr3_aa: CASSLPGSSYEQYF